The 14 T cell receptor beta chains given below trace back to one sample, sequenced in a study of CD8 T cells in Susac syndrome. Random hexamers primed reverse transcription of about 0.5 to 1 ug RNA. TCRdb recomputed calls from the immunoSEQ multiplex PCR reads with MiXCR, one row per CDR3 protein. The sample consists of about 150,000 distinct CDR3 sequences, about 96% of them appearing once. The sample comprised CD4+ T cells from PBMCs. The receptors stem from a human donor with Susac syndrome.

The chain couples TRBV30 to TRBJ2-2, with D hard to call. V was pared by 2 bases and J by 3 bases, with 7 bases between. Germline values: CDR1 GTSNPN, CDR2 SVGIG (reference sequence). The CDR3 totals 13 residues. CDR3 bases: TGTGCCTGGAGTTACGCAGACACCGGGGAGCTGTTTTTT. Its protein is CAWSYADTGELFF.

The V gene is TRBV6-6, the J gene TRBJ2-1, with D perhaps matching TRBD2 (7 bases). The CDR3 covers 15 residues. Germline V gene sequence: CDR1 MNHNY, CDR2 SVGAGI (reference sequence). With 7 bases removed from V and 7 bases from J, the gap between germline ends came to 20 bases. The CDR3 DNA sequence: TGTGCCAGCACCTTCTGGGCGGGGGCAAGTAATGAGCAGTTCTTC. The encoded protein is CASTFWAGASNEQFF.

The chain combines TRBV3-1 with TRBJ2-5, with D possibly being TRBD1 or TRBD2 (5 bases each). Germline V gene data show CDR1 as LGHDT and CDR2 as YNNKEL (reference sequence). This CDR3 spans 16 amino acids. V gave up 0 bases and J gave up 5 bases, with 16 bases separating them. The CDR3 here is CASSQDRPGPAETQYF. In DNA form, the CDR3 reads TGTGCCAGCAGCCAAGATCGACCGGGGCCGGCGGAGACCCAGTACTTC.

This clonotype has just one count. The J gene is TRBJ1-1, the V gene TRBV30; D remains ambiguous. Trimming pared 0 bases from V and 0 bases from J, leaving 14 bases between. Germline V gene sequence: CDR1 GTSNPN, CDR2 SVGIG (reference sequence). The CDR3 consists of 16 residues. The CDR3 here is CAWSVWPSMMNTEAFF. DNA for the CDR3: TGTGCCTGGAGTGTTTGGCCCTCAATGATGAACACTGAAGCTTTCTTT.

The chain couples TRBV30 to TRBJ1-1; 8 bases map to TRBD1. The CDR3 is 13 amino acids. CDR1 is GTSNPN, CDR2 SVGIG, per germline (reference sequence). J lost 5 bases, V lost 4 bases, and 6 bases had no gene match. The CDR3 region is CAWTGGARTEAFF. In nucleotides, the CDR3 is TGTGCCTGGACAGGGGGCGCGAGGACTGAAGCTTTCTTT.

The table lists this clonotype with a few counts. This chain connects TRBV7-9 to TRBJ1-3; no definite D call. This CDR3 contains 12 residues. V was cut by 2 bases and J by 4 bases, with 3 bases left in between. CDR1 is SEHNR, CDR2 FQNEAQ, per germline (reference sequence). CDR3 DNA sequence: TGTGCCAGCAGCTTACAGGGAAACACCATATATTTT. It specifies CASSLQGNTIYF.

This sequence joins TRBV10-3 and TRBJ2-3, with no clear D. This CDR3 is built from 16 residues. Germline V gives CDR1 ENHRY, CDR2 SYGVKD. Trimming left V 1 base short and J 0 bases short, with 11 bases between. The CDR3 spells CAISEYGRASTDTQYF. The CDR3 DNA reads as TGTGCCATCAGTGAGTACGGCAGAGCTAGCACAGATACGCAGTATTTT.

The chain links TRBV29-1 to TRBJ2-7; D is possibly TRBD1 (5 bases). CDR1 and CDR2 from the germline V gene are SQVTM and ANQGSEA. V was clipped by 6 bases and J by 0 bases, with 12 bases between them. The CDR3 extends over 13 amino acids. CDR3 DNA sequence: TGCAGCGTGGTCCTAGGGGACTCCTACGAGCAGTACTTC. Its protein product is CSVVLGDSYEQYF.

This clonotype was counted between two and nine times. V usage is TRBV7-3 and J usage is TRBJ2-7; D is possibly TRBD1 (5 bases). The CDR3 extends over 13 amino acids. Germline values: CDR1 SGHTA, CDR2 FQGTGA. V was pared by 3 bases and J by 0 bases, with 6 bases between. The CDR3 is CASSFDSSYEQYF. CDR3 bases: TGTGCCAGCAGCTTTGACAGCTCCTACGAGCAGTACTTC.

The V call is TRBV12-3 or TRBV12-4, the J call TRBJ2-7; D perhaps matches TRBD1 (5 bases). The germline V and J ends were trimmed by 1 base and 5 bases, with 12 bases remaining between them. CDR3 size: 14 residues. This CDR3 reads CASSLGRPDNEQYF. Here the CDR3 DNA reads TGTGCCAGCAGTTTAGGGCGCCCGGACAACGAGCAGTACTTC.

The chain recombines TRBV20-1 with TRBJ2-2, with TRBD1 matching 7 bases. Germline lookup yields CDR1 DFQATT and CDR2 SNEGSKA (reference sequence). V gave up 6 bases and J gave up 0 bases; unmatched junction bases: 7. The CDR3 loop spans 15 amino acids. In DNA form, the CDR3 reads TGCAGTGCAACAACCCAGGGGGCGAACACCGGGGAGCTGTTTTTT. Amino acids: CSATTQGANTGELFF.

V usage is TRBV20-1 and J usage is TRBJ1-2; maybe TRBD1 (5 bases). There are 17 residues in the CDR3. Between the trimmed V and J ends, which lost 3 bases and 6 bases, there was a span of 26 bases. Germline CDR1 reads DFQATT; CDR2 reads SNEGSKA (reference sequence). CDR3 in DNA: TGCAGTGCTAGGACCCCCGGGCCCCGTTCGGGGGATGATGGCTACACCTTC. Its protein is CSARTPGPRSGDDGYTF.

Worth noting for this clonotype: The junction does not match germline at one end; this may be a read error. The chain recombines TRBV6-5 with TRBJ1-6; no clear D gene. Germline V CDR1 and CDR2: MNHEY, SVGAGI. The CDR3 contains 13 residues. The CDR3 loop is CASRYSDNSPLHF. CDR3 in DNA: TGTGCCAGCAGGTACTCGGATAATTCACCCCTCCACTTT.

J is TRBJ1-5 and V is TRBV28, with D uncertain. The CDR3 loop spans 14 amino acids. Trimming pared 5 bases from V and 7 bases from J, leaving 15 bases between. Per the germline V gene, CDR1 is MDHEN and CDR2 is SYDVKM. The CDR3 DNA reads as TGTGCCAGCAGTCCCTCCGGGAGCCGACAGCCCCAGCATTTT. Translation: CASSPSGSRQPQHF. The full variable domain, in which reference TRBV28 and TRBJ1-5 provide the parts outside the CDR3, is DVKVTQSSRYLVKRTGEKVFLECVQDMDHENMFWYRQDPGLGLRLIYFSYDVKMKEKGDIPEGYSVSREKKERFSLILESASTNQTSMYLCASSPSGSRQPQHFGDGTRLSIL.